The 22 T cell receptor beta chains presented below share a single source sample, sequenced in a study of blood T cell repertoires in COVID-19. The assay was immunoSEQ multiplex PCR, and TCRdb's table has in-frame clones only and misses some. The sample lists about 53,000 clones; roughly 85% were seen once. The sequenced sample was peripheral blood. These receptors originate from a man older than 75 with acute or convalescent COVID-19.

This chain connects TRBV15 to TRBJ2-7; the D gene is possibly TRBD1 (6 bases). The CDR3 runs to 19 residues. CDR1 LNHNV and CDR2 YYDKDF come from the germline V gene (reference sequence). V lost 1 base to trimming and J lost 1 base, with 23 bases between them. CDR3 in amino acids: CATSRGAVRRQGNSYEQYF. CDR3 DNA: TGTGCCACCAGCAGAGGAGCAGTTCGGCGGCAGGGGAATTCCTACGAGCAGTACTTC.

This clone was seen more than once but under ten times. The gene calls are TRBV19 and TRBJ1-1, with a tentative D call TRBD1 (5 bases). Germline CDR1 is LNHDA and CDR2 is SQIVND (reference sequence). The CDR3 is made up of 15 amino acids. The V gene lost 5 bases and the J gene lost 1 base, with 14 bases spanning the gap. The CDR3 here is CASSSPPQGNTEAFF. The CDR3 DNA follows: TGTGCCAGTAGTTCCCCTCCCCAGGGGAACACTGAAGCTTTCTTT.

The chain recombines TRBV6-5 with TRBJ1-1, with a weak D call TRBD1 (6 bases). The CDR3 is 14 residues long. Trimming took off 8 bases at V and 6 bases at J, with 19 bases between the two ends. In germline, CDR1 is MNHEY, CDR2 SVGAGI. This CDR3 is CASCEQGRVSEAFF. The CDR3 region has the DNA TGTGCCAGCTGCGAACAGGGAAGGGTGTCTGAAGCTTTCTTT.

V gene TRBV19 combines with J gene TRBJ2-7; TRBD1 matches 7 bases. From germline, CDR1 is LNHDA and CDR2 SQIVND (reference sequence). The CDR3 consists of 15 residues. The trim removed 6 bases at V and 2 bases at J, leaving 10 bases unmatched. The CDR3 DNA is TGTGCCAGTAGGCCAAATAGGGACAGTCCCTACGAGCAGTACTTC. Translation: CASRPNRDSPYEQYF.

This sequence joins TRBV2 and TRBJ2-7; TRBD1 is a possible D gene (5 bases). Trimming left V 8 bases short and J 0 bases short, with 11 bases between. Germline CDR1 reads SNHLY; CDR2 reads FYNNEI. This CDR3 spans 13 amino acids. The CDR3 reads CASPATDSYEQYF. The CDR3 region has the DNA TGTGCCAGCCCCGCGACAGACTCCTACGAGCAGTACTTC.

Here the CDR3 reads CASSPDRGPYYGYTF. CDR3 in DNA: TGTGCCAGCAGCCCGGACAGGGGCCCCTACTATGGCTACACCTTC. This rearrangement joins TRBV3-1 (or the pseudogene TRBV3-2) to TRBJ1-2, with 9 nucleotides matching TRBD1. Germline lookup yields CDR1 LGHDT and CDR2 YNNKEL (reference sequence). V lost 4 bases, J lost 3 bases, and 6 bases stayed unmatched. CDR3 length: 15 residues.

This clone has just one count. This chain connects TRBV6-2 or TRBV6-3 to TRBJ1-5, with TRBD1 matching 8 bases. The V gene end was trimmed by 0 bases and the J gene end by 4 bases; junction bases not matched to a gene: 11. Germline CDR1 and CDR2: MNHEY and SVGEGT. The CDR3 totals 18 residues. Here the CDR3 DNA reads TGTGCCAGCAGTTACTCGATTTCAGGGGGCGCCGGTAATCAGCCCCAGCATTTT. Translating it yields CASSYSISGGAGNQPQHF.

This chain uses TRBV5-4 with TRBJ1-1; the match to TRBD1 covers 9 bases. The CDR3 covers 14 residues. The germline gives CDR1 SGHNT, CDR2 YYREEE (reference sequence). V was clipped by 4 bases and J by 1 base; unmatched bases: 2. The CDR3 bases are TGTGCCAGCAGCCCGACAGGGGGGAACACTGAAGCTTTCTTT. Encoded protein: CASSPTGGNTEAFF.

The table lists this clone with a few counts. The rearrangement joins TRBV7-2 to TRBJ2-5, with TRBD1 identical over 11 bases. CDR3 size: 15 residues. Trimming removed 5 bases from V and 2 bases from J; junction bases left unmatched: 4. Germline CDR1 is SGHTA and CDR2 is FQGNSA. The CDR3 region has the DNA TGTGCCAGCAGCCGCGGGACAGGGGGACAAGAGACCCAGTACTTC. Its protein is CASSRGTGGQETQYF.

V usage is TRBV9 and J usage is TRBJ2-2; weak D call: TRBD1 (5 bases). Trimming cost V 3 bases and J 4 bases, with 16 bases left between them. This CDR3 is 16 amino acids long. The germline gives CDR1 SGDLS, CDR2 YYNGEE. CDR3 residues: CASSASIRAVTGELFF. The CDR3 DNA reads TGTGCCAGCAGCGCCTCCATCAGGGCGGTCACCGGGGAGCTGTTTTTT.

CDR3 sequence (DNA): TGTGCCAGCAGCCCTCGGGGGGGGAGGGGCTCTAACTATGGCTACACCTTC. Amino acids: CASSPRGGRGSNYGYTF. This chain connects TRBV3-1 (or the pseudogene TRBV3-2) to TRBJ1-2, with D possibly being TRBD1 (5 bases). Germline loops: CDR1 LGHDT, CDR2 YNNKEL (reference sequence). With 4 bases removed from V and 0 bases from J, the gap between germline ends came to 18 bases. The CDR3 covers 17 residues.

The rearrangement uses TRBV6-2 or TRBV6-3 and TRBJ1-5, with D uncertain. The CDR3 sequence is 16 residues long. Trimming took 0 bases from V and 6 from J, leaving 15 bases between them. Germline V gene data show CDR1 as MNHEY and CDR2 as SVGEGT. The CDR3 here is CASSYSGGVSGQPQHF. The CDR3 DNA sequence: TGTGCCAGCAGTTACTCAGGCGGAGTCTCTGGTCAGCCCCAGCATTTT.

The chain is built from TRBV5-1 and TRBJ2-6, with D uncertain. The CDR3 is 16 amino acids. With 2 bases removed from V and 0 bases from J, the gap between germline ends came to 9 bases. Germline lookup yields CDR1 SGHRS and CDR2 YFSETQ. The DNA for the CDR3 is TGCGCCAGCAGCTTTAATCTTCCCTCTGGGGCCAACGTCCTGACTTTC. This gives the protein CASSFNLPSGANVLTF.

The gene calls are TRBV27 and TRBJ1-1; D gene unclear. Germline V gives CDR1 MNHEY, CDR2 SMNVEV (reference sequence). This CDR3 comprises 13 residues. Trimming left V 5 bases short and J 4 bases short, with 11 bases between. CDR3 amino acids: CASSARTSTEAFF. CDR3 sequence (DNA): TGTGCCAGCAGTGCCAGAACAAGCACTGAAGCTTTCTTT.

The chain joins TRBV11-1 to TRBJ2-3, with TRBD1 matching over 7 bases. V gave up 7 bases and J gave up 2 bases; unmatched junction bases: 6. Germline values: CDR1 SGHAT, CDR2 FQDESV (reference sequence). The CDR3 loop spans 14 amino acids. The CDR3 DNA follows: TGTGCCAGCACCCCGGGACAGCCCACAGATACGCAGTATTTT. It translates to CASTPGQPTDTQYF.

J is TRBJ1-5 and V is TRBV19; D may be TRBD1 (5 bases). CDR1 and CDR2 from the germline V gene are LNHDA and SQIVND (reference sequence). V was clipped by 6 bases and J by 4 bases, with 19 bases between them. The CDR3 runs to 16 residues. CDR3 protein: CASRTNARARNQPQHF. DNA of the CDR3: TGTGCCAGTAGAACCAACGCCAGGGCGCGAAATCAGCCCCAGCATTTT.

This chain joins TRBV5-4 and TRBJ2-1; D is undetermined. The CDR3 loop spans 14 amino acids. The V gene's germline CDR1 is SGHNT and CDR2 YYREEE (reference sequence). Deletions cut 3 bases from V and 4 bases from J, with 11 bases between. In DNA form, the CDR3 reads TGTGCCAGCAGCTCTATCGGGTTTTACAATGAGCAGTTCTTC. Translation gives CASSSIGFYNEQFF.

This chain uses TRBV4-3 with TRBJ2-2; D is unresolved. The germline CDR1 and CDR2 sequences are LGHNA and YSLEER. V shed 2 bases and J shed 0 bases, with 7 bases lying between them. The CDR3 length is 15 residues. CDR3 bases: TGCGCCAGCAGCCAAATATCAGCGAACACCGGGGAGCTGTTTTTT. Its translation is CASSQISANTGELFF.

The count of this clone is one. The V call is TRBV19, the J call TRBJ2-1, with D tentatively TRBD2 (6 bases). This CDR3 region has 14 residues. CDR1 LNHDA and CDR2 SQIVND come from the germline V gene (reference sequence). The V and J ends lost 1 base and 8 bases respectively, with 12 bases between them. The CDR3 DNA is TGTGCCAGTAGTATAGCAAGGAGGGGCCATGAGCAGTTCTTC. Its translation: CASSIARRGHEQFF.

The V gene is TRBV10-2, the J gene TRBJ2-7, with TRBD1 matching 12 bases. After removal of 11 bases from V and 2 bases from J, the junction contained 16 bases not matched to a gene. The CDR3 runs 17 residues. The germline gives CDR1 WSHSY, CDR2 SAAADI. The chain's CDR3 is CALSGAGGTGGTYEQYF. The CDR3 nucleotides read TGCGCCCTCAGTGGGGCGGGAGGGACAGGGGGCACCTACGAGCAGTACTTC.

This chain joins TRBV5-1 and TRBJ2-1; 11 nucleotides align to TRBD2. Germline V gives CDR1 SGHRS, CDR2 YFSETQ. V lost 4 bases to trimming and J lost 13 bases; unmatched junction nucleotides: 13. The CDR3 length is 15 residues. The CDR3 sequence: CASSGEGLAAEYQFF. CDR3 bases: TGCGCCAGCAGCGGGGAGGGACTAGCGGCGGAGTACCAGTTCTTC.

The chain combines TRBV7-2 with TRBJ1-3, with D unresolved. The CDR3 length is 12 residues. Deletions cut 5 bases from V and 4 bases from J, with 6 bases between. Looked up from germline, CDR1 is SGHTA and CDR2 is FQGNSA. CDR3 nucleotides: TGTGCCAGCAGCCTCTCGGGAAACACCATATATTTT. This translates into CASSLSGNTIYF.